The next 21 T cell receptor beta chains were all read from a single sample in a study of T cell responses to AZD1222 COVID-19 vaccine. Profiled with immunoSEQ multiplex PCR; TCRdb holds only in-frame clones, not every one. The data show about 150,000 clones, approximately 90% seen once. Sample: peripheral blood, taken on day 0 of AZD1222 vaccination. The source of these receptors is an adult in good health.

The chain employs TRBV7-2 and TRBJ2-7, with 9 bases matching TRBD2. The J call may not be correct, given that the DNA end is closer to TRBJ2-5. Germline V gene sequence: CDR1 SGHTA, CDR2 FQGNSA. The CDR3 totals 15 residues. The CDR3 DNA sequence: TGTGCCAGCAGCTTAGGCCTAGCGGGGCAAGAGACCCAGTACTTC. It codes for CASSLGLAGQETQYF.

V usage is TRBV5-1 and J usage is TRBJ1-1; 7 bases fit TRBD1. Per the germline V gene, CDR1 is SGHRS and CDR2 is YFSETQ. The CDR3 sequence is 15 residues long. V lost 4 bases to trimming and J lost 0 bases; unmatched junction nucleotides: 6. CDR3 region: CASSLAGQLNTEAFF. The CDR3 nucleotides are TGCGCCAGCAGCCTAGCGGGACAGCTGAACACTGAAGCTTTCTTT. The entire variable domain, with the rest obtained from reference TRBV5-1 and TRBJ1-1, is as follows: KAGVTQTPRYLIKTRGQQVTLSCSPISGHRSVSWYQQTPGQGLQFLFEYFSETQRNKGNFPGRFSGRQFSNSRSEMNVSTLELGDSALYLCASSLAGQLNTEAFFGQGTRLTVV.

This chain joins TRBV9 and TRBJ1-1; 7 nucleotides match TRBD1. V shed 4 bases and J 5 bases; nucleotides not matched to a gene: 8. CDR1 is SGDLS, CDR2 YYNGEE, per germline. CDR3 size: 14 residues. CDR3 loop: CASSPSRGRTEAFF. The CDR3 DNA reads TGTGCCAGCAGCCCAAGTAGGGGGCGGACTGAAGCTTTCTTT.

This rearrangement joins TRBV9 to TRBJ2-1; TRBD2 matches at 8 bases. The trim removed 4 bases at V and 8 bases at J, leaving 11 bases unmatched. Germline CDR1 and CDR2: SGDLS and YYNGEE. CDR3 length: 15 amino acids. The CDR3 coding sequence is TGTGCCAGCAGCCCCCTGAGCGGGAGCCCGGATGAGCAGTTCTTC. This gives the protein CASSPLSGSPDEQFF.

This CDR3 reads CASSLARNQPQHF. CDR3 nucleotide sequence: TGTGCCAGCAGTTTGGCCAGAAATCAGCCCCAGCATTTT. The gene calls are TRBV12-3 or TRBV12-4 and TRBJ1-5, with D unresolved. The CDR3 extends over 13 amino acids. The V end was cut by 3 bases, the J end by 4 bases, with 7 bases between.

The chain links TRBV6-1 to TRBJ1-5; D remains unclear. The CDR3 consists of 15 residues. CDR1 and CDR2 from the germline V gene are MNHNS and SASEGT. The V gene lost 2 bases and the J gene lost 5 bases, with 13 bases spanning the gap. The CDR3 loop is CASSERRQADQPQHF. The CDR3 region has the DNA TGTGCCAGCAGTGAAAGGCGGCAGGCGGATCAGCCCCAGCATTTT.

The V call is TRBV4-1, the J call TRBJ2-1; 9 bases are shared with TRBD2. V dropped 3 bases and J dropped 0; count of bases not matched to a gene: 9. The CDR3 runs 18 residues. Germline V gene data show CDR1 as MGHRA and CDR2 as YSYEKL. CDR3 DNA: TGCGCCAGCAGCCAGGGAGGCGGGAGGGGGGGCTCCTACAATGAGCAGTTCTTC. It encodes CASSQGGGRGGSYNEQFF.

The J gene is TRBJ1-2, the V gene TRBV7-2, with D maybe TRBD1 (6 bases). The ends were cut back, 1 base at V and 5 bases at J, with 8 bases in the middle. The CDR3 is 13 amino acids. Per germline, CDR1 SGHTA and CDR2 FQGNSA. CDR3 DNA sequence: TGTGCCAGCAGCTTAGGGACAGCATATGGCTACACCTTC. Translating it yields CASSLGTAYGYTF.

The rearrangement joins TRBV18 to TRBJ2-6; D remains ambiguous. Per the germline V gene, CDR1 is KGHSH and CDR2 is LQKENI. The CDR3 loop spans 15 amino acids. V was clipped by 6 bases and J by 0 bases, with 9 bases between them. CDR3 loop: CASSPFVSGANVLTF. The CDR3 nucleotides read TGTGCCAGCTCCCCGTTCGTCTCTGGGGCCAACGTCCTGACTTTC.

In regard to this clone: Mismatch with germline at one junction end may stem from a read error. The V and J genes are TRBV7-2 and TRBJ1-3; 7 nucleotides align to TRBD1. CDR1 SGHTA and CDR2 FQGNSA come from the germline V gene. The CDR3 is 13 residues long. In nucleotides, the CDR3 is TGTGCCAGCAGCTTAGCCCGGGGGCCGGGACAGATTTTT. Translated, it gives CASSLARGPGQIF.

The chain couples TRBV6-5 to TRBJ1-2; 7 nucleotides match TRBD1. V lost 5 bases and J lost 4; bases outside the gene matches: 7. The germline gives CDR1 MNHEY, CDR2 SVGAGI. CDR3 length equals 14 residues. The CDR3 coding sequence is TGTGCCAGCAGTACACAGGGGCATATCTATGGCTACACCTTC. Translation: CASSTQGHIYGYTF.

The chain combines TRBV6-6 with TRBJ2-7, with 13 bases aligning to TRBD2. V lost 4 bases, J lost 7 bases, and 4 bases stayed unmatched. This CDR3 has 14 amino acids. From germline, CDR1 is MNHNY and CDR2 SVGAGI (reference sequence). The CDR3 loop is CASSSTSGRCEQYF. In nucleotides, the CDR3 is TGTGCCAGCAGTTCGACTAGCGGGAGGTGTGAGCAGTACTTC.

This rearrangement joins TRBV19 to TRBJ1-3; TRBD1 matches 10 bases. The CDR3 is 18 residues long. The V gene's germline CDR1 is LNHDA and CDR2 SQIVND (reference sequence). The V gene end was trimmed by 5 bases and the J gene end by 5 bases; junction bases not matched to a gene: 15. The CDR3 sequence is CASSSWHDRGLERNTIYF. The CDR3 bases are TGTGCCAGTAGTTCTTGGCACGACAGGGGGCTTGAGAGAAACACCATATATTTT.

There are a few counts of this clone. This chain links TRBV18 with TRBJ1-4; D is undetermined. The V gene's germline CDR1 is KGHSH and CDR2 LQKENI. V was pared by 3 bases and J by 2 bases, with 10 bases between. The CDR3 contains 15 residues. CDR3 in amino acids: CASSPGPGTNEKLFF. The CDR3, as DNA: TGTGCCAGCTCACCCGGCCCCGGCACTAATGAAAAACTGTTTTTT.

This clone is a singleton in its sample. The chain recombines TRBV4-2 with TRBJ2-1; D ambiguous. There are 11 residues in the CDR3. V lost 6 bases, J lost 4 bases, and 4 bases lay in between. Germline assignment: CDR1 LGHNA and CDR2 YNFKEQ. Here the CDR3 DNA reads TGTGCCAGCAGTCGTTACAATGAGCAGTTCTTC. Residues: CASSRYNEQFF.

The rearrangement uses TRBV15 and TRBJ1-4; TRBD1 is a possible D gene (5 bases). V lost 5 bases and J lost 13, with 11 bases in between. Germline CDR1 and CDR2: LNHNV and YYDKDF (reference sequence). This CDR3 is 11 amino acids long. The DNA of the CDR3 is TGTGCCACCAGCGGAGGGGATAGACTGTTTTTT. Translating gives CATSGGDRLFF.

This clone came up once. V and J are TRBV5-6 and TRBJ2-7; TRBD2 is a possible D gene (6 bases). The CDR3 loop spans 16 amino acids. V was pared by 3 bases and J by 2 bases, with 18 bases between. Germline values: CDR1 SGHDT, CDR2 YYEEEE. Here the CDR3 reads CASSWRVGAAPYEQYF. CDR3 DNA sequence: TGTGCCAGCAGCTGGAGGGTCGGGGCAGCACCCTACGAGCAGTACTTC.

V is TRBV29-1 and J is TRBJ2-7; 8 positions agree with TRBD2. This CDR3 has 13 amino acids. V shed 6 bases and J 3 bases; nucleotides not matched to a gene: 7. Germline V gene lookup returns CDR1 SQVTM and CDR2 ANQGSEA. The DNA for the CDR3 is TGCAGCGTACGGGGGGGGCAGGTCTACGAGCAGTACTTC. Protein product: CSVRGGQVYEQYF.

The CDR3 sequence: CSVGGLGTGYSEQYF. Here the CDR3 DNA reads TGCAGCGTCGGGGGGTTGGGGACAGGGTATTCCGAGCAGTACTTC. This chain joins TRBV29-1 and TRBJ2-7; 9 bases align to TRBD1. CDR3 length equals 15 residues. Germline V gives CDR1 SQVTM, CDR2 ANQGSEA. The V and J ends lost 6 bases and 6 bases, in that order; junction bases with no gene match: 15.

The rearrangement uses TRBV6-5 and TRBJ2-7; 13 nucleotides match TRBD2. Trimming removed 7 bases from V and 7 bases from J; junction bases left unmatched: 10. CDR1 and CDR2 from the germline V gene are MNHEY and SVGAGI. CDR3 length equals 15 residues. The DNA for the CDR3 is TGTGCCAGCACCGACGGGACTAGCGGGGCAGAGGAGCAGTACTTC. The encoded protein is CASTDGTSGAEEQYF.

V usage is TRBV28 and J usage is TRBJ2-3, with 7 positions matching TRBD1. Germline-derived CDR1 and CDR2 are MDHEN and SYDVKM. The CDR3 runs to 15 residues. Trimming cost V 5 bases and J 7 bases; bases outside gene matches: 12. The CDR3 loop is CASSTPRDSSYTQYF. DNA for the CDR3: TGTGCCAGCAGTACCCCCCGGGACAGCTCGTATACGCAGTATTTT.